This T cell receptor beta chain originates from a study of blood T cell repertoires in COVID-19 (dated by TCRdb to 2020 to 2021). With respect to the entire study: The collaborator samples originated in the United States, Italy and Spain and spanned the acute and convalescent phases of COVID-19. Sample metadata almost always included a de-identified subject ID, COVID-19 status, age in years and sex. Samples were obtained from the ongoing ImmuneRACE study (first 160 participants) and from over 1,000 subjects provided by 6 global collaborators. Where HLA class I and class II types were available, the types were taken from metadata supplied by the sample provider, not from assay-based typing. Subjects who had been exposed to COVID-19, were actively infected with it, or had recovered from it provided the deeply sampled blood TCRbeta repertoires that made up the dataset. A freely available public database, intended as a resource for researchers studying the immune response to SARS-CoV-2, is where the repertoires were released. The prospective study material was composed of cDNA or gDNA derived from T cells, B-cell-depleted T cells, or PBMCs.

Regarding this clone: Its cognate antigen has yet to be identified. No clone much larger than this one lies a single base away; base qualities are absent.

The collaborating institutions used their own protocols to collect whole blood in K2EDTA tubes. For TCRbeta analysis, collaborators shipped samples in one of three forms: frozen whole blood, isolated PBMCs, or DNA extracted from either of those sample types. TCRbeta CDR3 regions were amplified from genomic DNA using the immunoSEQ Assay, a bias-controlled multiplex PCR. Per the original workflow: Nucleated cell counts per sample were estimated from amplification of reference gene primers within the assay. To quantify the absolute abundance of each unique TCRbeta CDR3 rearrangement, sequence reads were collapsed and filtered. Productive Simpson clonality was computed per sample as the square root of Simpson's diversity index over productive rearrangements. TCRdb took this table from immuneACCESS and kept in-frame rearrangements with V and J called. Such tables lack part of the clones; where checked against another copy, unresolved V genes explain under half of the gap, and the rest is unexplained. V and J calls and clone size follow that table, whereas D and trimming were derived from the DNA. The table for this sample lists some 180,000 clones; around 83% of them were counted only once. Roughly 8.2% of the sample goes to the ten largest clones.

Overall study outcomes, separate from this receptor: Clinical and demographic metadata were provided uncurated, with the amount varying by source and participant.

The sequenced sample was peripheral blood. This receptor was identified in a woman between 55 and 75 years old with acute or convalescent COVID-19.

The DNA sequence follows: TGTGCCAGTAGTCCAATCCTACAGGGGCTCCAAGAGACCCAGTACTTC. Protein translation: CASSPILQGLQETQYF. The chain joins TRBV19 to TRBJ2-5; 7 bases in the middle match TRBD1. Trimming accounts for 5 bases at V and 1 base at J, while the number of junction bases matched to no gene is 10. The CDR3 holds 16 amino acids from the cysteine to the phenylalanine. Just CDR3 DNA is preserved here, 48 bases in frame from base 1. In the germline V gene (reference sequence), CDR1 corresponds to LNHDA and CDR2 to SQIVND.